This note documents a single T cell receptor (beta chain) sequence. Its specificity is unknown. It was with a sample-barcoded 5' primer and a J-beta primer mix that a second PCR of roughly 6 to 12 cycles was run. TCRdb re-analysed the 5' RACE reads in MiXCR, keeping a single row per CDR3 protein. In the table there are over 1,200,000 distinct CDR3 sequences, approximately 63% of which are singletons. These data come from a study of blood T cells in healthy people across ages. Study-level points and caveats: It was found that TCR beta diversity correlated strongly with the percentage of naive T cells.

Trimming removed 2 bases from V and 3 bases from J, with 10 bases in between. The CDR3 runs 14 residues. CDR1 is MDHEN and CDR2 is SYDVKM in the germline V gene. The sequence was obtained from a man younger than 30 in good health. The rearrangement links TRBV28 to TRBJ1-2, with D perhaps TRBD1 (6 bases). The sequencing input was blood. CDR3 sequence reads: CASSLVGADYGYTF. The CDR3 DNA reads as TGTGCCAGCAGTTTAGTGGGGGCAGACTATGGCTACACCTTC.